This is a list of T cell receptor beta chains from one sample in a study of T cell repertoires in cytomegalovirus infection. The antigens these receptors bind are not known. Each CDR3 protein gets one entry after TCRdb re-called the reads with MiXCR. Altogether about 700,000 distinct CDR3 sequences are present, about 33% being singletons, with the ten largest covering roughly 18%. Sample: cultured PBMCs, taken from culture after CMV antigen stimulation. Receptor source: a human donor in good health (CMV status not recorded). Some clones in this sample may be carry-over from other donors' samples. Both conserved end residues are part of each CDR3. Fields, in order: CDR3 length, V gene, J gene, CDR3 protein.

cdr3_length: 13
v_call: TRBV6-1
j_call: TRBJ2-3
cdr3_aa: CASEKRGTDTQYF

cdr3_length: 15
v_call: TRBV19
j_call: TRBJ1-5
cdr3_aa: CASKKGSYSNQPQHF

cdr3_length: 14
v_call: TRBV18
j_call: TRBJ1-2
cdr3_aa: CASSPPGRVDGYTF

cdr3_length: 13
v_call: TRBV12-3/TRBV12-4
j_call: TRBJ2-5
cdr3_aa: CASRGQLKETQYF

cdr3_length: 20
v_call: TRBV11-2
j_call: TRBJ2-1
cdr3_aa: CASSSRPASDIDMDNNEQFF

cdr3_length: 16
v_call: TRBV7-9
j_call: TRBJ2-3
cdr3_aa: CASSHGTSGVSNTQYF

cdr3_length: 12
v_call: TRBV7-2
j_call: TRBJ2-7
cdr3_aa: CASSLDAGEQYF

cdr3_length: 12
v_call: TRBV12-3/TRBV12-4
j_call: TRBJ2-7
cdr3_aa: CASRTSRNEQYF

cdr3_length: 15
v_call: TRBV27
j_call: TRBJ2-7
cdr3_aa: CASSLNQNGAYEQYF

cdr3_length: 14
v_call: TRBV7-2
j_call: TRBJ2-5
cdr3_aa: CASSSARTEETQYF

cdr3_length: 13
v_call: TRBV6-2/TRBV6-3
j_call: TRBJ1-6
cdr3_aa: CASSYSRESPLHF

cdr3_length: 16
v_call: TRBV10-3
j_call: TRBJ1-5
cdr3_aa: CAISVGVQGSNQPRHF

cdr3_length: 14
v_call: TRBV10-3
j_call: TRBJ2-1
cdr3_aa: CAISASDSLDEQFF

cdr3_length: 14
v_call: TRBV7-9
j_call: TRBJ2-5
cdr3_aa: CASSLVAVKETQYF

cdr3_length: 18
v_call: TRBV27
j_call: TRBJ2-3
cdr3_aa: CASSLIPFAGAVADTQYF

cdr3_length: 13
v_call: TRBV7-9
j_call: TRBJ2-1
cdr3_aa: CASTSENDNEQFF

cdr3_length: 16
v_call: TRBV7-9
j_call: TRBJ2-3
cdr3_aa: CASSLSGTTSTDTQYF

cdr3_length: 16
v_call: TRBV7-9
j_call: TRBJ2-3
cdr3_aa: CASSLARPSGLDTQYF

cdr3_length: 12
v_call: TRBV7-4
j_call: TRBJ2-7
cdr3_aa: CASRGAGYEQYF

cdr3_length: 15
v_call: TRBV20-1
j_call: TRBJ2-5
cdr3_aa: CSARGTSGHQETQYF

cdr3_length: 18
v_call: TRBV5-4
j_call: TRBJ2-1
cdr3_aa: CASTPRLAGGLRGNEQFF

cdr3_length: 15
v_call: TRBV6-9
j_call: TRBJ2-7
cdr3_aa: CASSSKGGPNYEQYF

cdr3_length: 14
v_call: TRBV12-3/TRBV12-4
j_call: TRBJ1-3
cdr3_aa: CASSYSSYKNTIYF

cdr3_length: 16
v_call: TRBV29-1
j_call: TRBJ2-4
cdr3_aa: CSVDRLAGAAKNIQYF

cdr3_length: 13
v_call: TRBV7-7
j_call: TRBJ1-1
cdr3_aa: CASSFSTNTEAFF

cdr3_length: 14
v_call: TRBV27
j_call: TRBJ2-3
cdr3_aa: CASSFKDRGYTQYF

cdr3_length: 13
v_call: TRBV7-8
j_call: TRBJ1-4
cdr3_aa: CASSHDRVEKLFF

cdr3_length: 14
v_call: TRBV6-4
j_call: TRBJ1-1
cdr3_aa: CASSVGPGNTEAFF

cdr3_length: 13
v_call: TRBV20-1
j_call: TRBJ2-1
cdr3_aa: CSPGTGGNNEQFF

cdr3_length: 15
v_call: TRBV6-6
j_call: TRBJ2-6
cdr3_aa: CASRTGRGGANVLTF

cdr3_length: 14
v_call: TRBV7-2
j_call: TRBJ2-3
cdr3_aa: CASSLLSSSDTQYF

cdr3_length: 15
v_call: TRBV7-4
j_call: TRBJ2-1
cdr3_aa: CASSLLGPRDDEQFF

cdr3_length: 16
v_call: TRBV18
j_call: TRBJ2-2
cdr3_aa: CASSLNRGANTGELFF

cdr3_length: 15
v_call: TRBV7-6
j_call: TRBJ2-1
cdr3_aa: CASSFPGLGHNEQFF

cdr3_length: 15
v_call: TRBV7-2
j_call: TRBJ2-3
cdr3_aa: CASSLGGTSGGMGYF

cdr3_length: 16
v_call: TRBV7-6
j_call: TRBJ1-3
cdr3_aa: CASSFSGGIPGDTIYF

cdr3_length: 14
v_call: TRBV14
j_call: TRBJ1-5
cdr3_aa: CASSHVDTNQPQHF

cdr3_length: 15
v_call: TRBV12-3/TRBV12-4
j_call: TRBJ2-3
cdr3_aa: CASSSLSTGLDTQYF

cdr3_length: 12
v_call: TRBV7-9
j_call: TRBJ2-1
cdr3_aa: CASSWMTVEQFF

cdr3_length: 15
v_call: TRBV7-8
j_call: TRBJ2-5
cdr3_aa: CASSLVVGGQETQYF

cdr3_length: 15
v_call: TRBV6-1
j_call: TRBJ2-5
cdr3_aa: CASSEYGLTEETQYF

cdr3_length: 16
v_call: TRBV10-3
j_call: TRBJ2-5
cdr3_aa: CAISESSAGGGETQYF

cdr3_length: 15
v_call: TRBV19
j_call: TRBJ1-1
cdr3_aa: CASKRKGKGDTEAFF

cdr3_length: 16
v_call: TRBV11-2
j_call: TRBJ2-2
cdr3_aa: CASSPRFYPNTGELFF

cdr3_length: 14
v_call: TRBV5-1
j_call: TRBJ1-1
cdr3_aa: CASSLREGGTEAFF

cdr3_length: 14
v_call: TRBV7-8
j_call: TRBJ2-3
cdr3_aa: CASSQQASADTQYF

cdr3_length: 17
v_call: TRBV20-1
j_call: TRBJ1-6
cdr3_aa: CSARRRIGGGNNSPLHF

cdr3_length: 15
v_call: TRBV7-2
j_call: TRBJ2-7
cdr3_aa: CASSSSGALTYEQYF

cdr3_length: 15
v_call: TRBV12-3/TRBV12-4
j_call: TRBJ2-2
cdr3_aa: CASKRAQANTGELFF

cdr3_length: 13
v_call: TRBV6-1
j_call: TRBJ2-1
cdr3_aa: CATKGSGYNEQFF

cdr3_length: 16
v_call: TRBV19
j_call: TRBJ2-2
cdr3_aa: CASSPISSGAYGELFF

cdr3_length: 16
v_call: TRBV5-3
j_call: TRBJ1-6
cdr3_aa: CASSLQLDSRNSPLHF